This T cell receptor beta chain was identified in a study of OX40 agonist ivuxolimab in advanced cancers. The ends lost 0 bases at V and 5 bases at J; junction bases unmatched: 3. The length of the CDR3 is 15 residues. Per germline, CDR1 GTSNPN and CDR2 SVGIG (reference sequence). Method: immunoSEQ multiplex PCR; TCRdb's copy keeps in-frame clones and lacks some. Of 30,000 to 40,000 clones listed, less than 90% were seen once; the top ten hold 15% to 20%. Individuals having autoimmune disease history or systemic immunosuppression were not enrolled. The TCR originated in an adult with an advanced solid tumor such as melanoma, head and neck, liver or kidney cancer. Here the sequenced sample was CD4+ or CD8+ T cells sorted from blood, taken in a trial of the OX40 agonist ivuxolimab. The chain joins TRBV30 to TRBJ2-1; 11 nucleotides agree with TRBD2. CDR3 nucleotide sequence: TGTGCCTGGAGTGTACTAGCGGGGGACCACAATGAGCAGTTCTTC. Translating gives CAWSVLAGDHNEQFF.